The rows below give T cell receptor beta chains drawn from one sample of a study of OX40 agonist ivuxolimab in advanced cancers. The assay was immunoSEQ multiplex PCR, and TCRdb's table has in-frame clones only and misses some. The sample contains roughly 59,000 clones, under 90% of which appear only once. Sequences were derived from CD4+ or CD8+ T cells sorted from blood, sampled in a trial of the OX40 agonist ivuxolimab. The source is an adult with an advanced solid tumor such as melanoma, head and neck, liver or kidney cancer. CDR3s include the opening cysteine and the closing phenylalanine or tryptophan. Fields, in order: J gene, clone size, D gene, V gene, CDR3 length, CDR3 protein, CDR3 DNA. A D gene is named only where the DNA matches it firmly. Clone size is not always given. Where it is, it says once, few, many or a class for expanded clones.

J: TRBJ1-5; size: -; D: -; V: TRBV19; length: 14; CDR3: CASSSAGQAQPQHF; DNA: TGTGCCAGTAGTTCGGCGGGCCAGGCTCAGCCCCAGCATTTT
J: TRBJ2-6; size: -; D: TRBD1; V: TRBV27; length: 17; CDR3: CASSLEGARSGANVLTF; DNA: TGTGCCAGCAGTTTAGAGGGGGCGCGCTCTGGGGCCAACGTCCTGACTTTC
J: TRBJ2-1; size: -; D: TRBD2; V: TRBV5-4; length: 17; CDR3: CASSPPGTSGAYNEQFF; DNA: TGTGCCAGCAGCCCCCCCGGGACTAGCGGGGCCTACAATGAGCAGTTCTTC
J: TRBJ2-3; size: -; D: TRBD2; V: TRBV25-1; length: 16; CDR3: CASSEGRRGGTDTQYF; DNA: TGTGCCAGCAGTGAAGGCCGTCGGGGGGGAACAGATACGCAGTATTTT
J: TRBJ2-1; size: -; D: -; V: TRBV7-7; length: 13; CDR3: CASSFRGYNEQFF; DNA: TGTGCTAGCAGCTTCAGGGGCTACAATGAGCAGTTCTTC
J: TRBJ1-2; size: -; D: -; V: TRBV5-1; length: 16; CDR3: CASSPGGFGNTYGYTF; DNA: TGCGCCAGCAGCCCGGGGGGGTTTGGGAACACCTATGGCTACACCTTC
J: TRBJ2-1; size: -; D: -; V: TRBV18; length: 17; CDR3: CASSPNRIPSSYNEQFF; DNA: TGTGCCAGCTCACCGAACAGGATCCCAAGCTCCTACAATGAGCAGTTCTTC
J: TRBJ2-1; size: -; D: -; V: TRBV21-1; length: 17; CDR3: CASSKDGSYPSYNEQFF; DNA: TGTGCCAGCAGCAAAGACGGTTCATACCCCTCCTACAATGAGCAGTTCTTC
J: TRBJ2-7; size: -; D: TRBD2; V: TRBV6-6; length: 15; CDR3: CASSFGGGMSYEQYF; DNA: TGTGCCAGCAGTTTTGGGGGGGGGATGTCCTACGAGCAGTACTTC
J: TRBJ2-1; size: -; D: TRBD2; V: TRBV28; length: 12; CDR3: CASATSGYEQFF; DNA: TGTGCCAGCGCAACTAGCGGGTATGAGCAGTTCTTC
J: TRBJ2-5; size: -; D: TRBD2; V: TRBV7-2; length: 13; CDR3: CASSLAGGETQYF; DNA: TGTGCCAGCAGCTTAGCGGGAGGGGAGACCCAGTACTTC
J: TRBJ1-5; size: -; D: -; V: TRBV15; length: 16; CDR3: CATSRVRGGSNQPQHF; DNA: TGTGCCACCAGCAGAGTAAGGGGTGGGAGCAATCAGCCCCAGCATTTT
J: TRBJ2-1; size: -; D: TRBD1; V: TRBV7-2; length: 14; CDR3: CASSIGQGRNEQFF; DNA: TGTGCCAGCAGCATCGGACAGGGAAGAAATGAGCAGTTCTTC
J: TRBJ1-1; size: -; D: -; V: TRBV5-4; length: 15; CDR3: CASSPAGAGNTEAFF; DNA: TGTGCCAGCAGCCCGGCGGGGGCGGGGAACACTGAAGCTTTCTTT
J: TRBJ2-7; size: once; D: TRBD1; V: TRBV10-2; length: 14; CDR3: CASIQRDRAYEQYF; DNA: TGCGCCAGCATCCAAAGGGACAGGGCCTACGAGCAGTACTTC
J: TRBJ1-3; size: -; D: -; V: TRBV7-2; length: 15; CDR3: CASSLGQFSGNTIYF; DNA: TGTGCCAGCAGCTTAGGGCAGTTCTCTGGAAACACCATATATTTT
J: TRBJ1-1; size: -; D: TRBD1; V: TRBV6-5; length: 15; CDR3: CASSYSWTGKTEAFF; DNA: TGTGCCAGCAGTTACTCTTGGACAGGGAAAACTGAAGCTTTCTTT
J: TRBJ2-4; size: once; D: -; V: TRBV9; length: 14; CDR3: CASSVGRGSDIQYF; DNA: TGTGCCAGCAGCGTAGGGAGGGGCAGTGACATTCAGTACTTC
J: TRBJ1-1; size: few; D: -; V: TRBV2; length: 14; CDR3: CASSEAGLNTEAFF; DNA: TGTGCCAGCAGTGAGGCAGGGCTGAACACTGAAGCTTTCTTT
J: TRBJ1-2; size: -; D: TRBD1; V: TRBV18; length: 15; CDR3: CASSEPGQGAYGYTF; DNA: TGTGCCAGCTCGGAGCCGGGACAGGGGGCGTATGGCTACACCTTC
J: TRBJ1-6; size: -; D: -; V: TRBV19; length: 15; CDR3: CASSMPGRINSPLHF; DNA: TGTGCCAGTAGTATGCCGGGACGGATTAATTCACCCCTCCACTTT
J: TRBJ2-7; size: once; D: TRBD1; V: TRBV18; length: 16; CDR3: CASSPPSGQITYEQYF; DNA: TGTGCCAGCTCACCACCGTCGGGACAGATAACCTACGAGCAGTACTTC
J: TRBJ1-5; size: once; D: -; V: TRBV2; length: 16; CDR3: CASSEDGQQLNQPQHF; DNA: TGTGCCAGCAGTGAAGATGGACAGCAGTTAAATCAGCCCCAGCATTTT
J: TRBJ2-7; size: -; D: -; V: TRBV19; length: 13; CDR3: CASSIGRSYEQYF; DNA: TGTGCCAGTAGTATTGGAAGGTCCTACGAGCAGTACTTC
J: TRBJ2-2; size: -; D: -; V: TRBV27; length: 13; CDR3: CASSFLVSGELFF; DNA: TGTGCCAGCAGTTTCCTTGTGTCCGGGGAGCTGTTTTTT
J: TRBJ2-7; size: medium-sized; D: -; V: TRBV10-2; length: 13; CDR3: CASSNSVGGEQYF; DNA: TGCGCCAGCAGCAACAGCGTCGGCGGCGAGCAGTACTTC
J: TRBJ2-7; size: -; D: -; V: TRBV11-2; length: 14; CDR3: CASSFKGDSYEQYF; DNA: TGTGCCAGCAGCTTTAAGGGGGACTCCTACGAGCAGTACTTC
J: TRBJ1-1; size: few; D: -; V: TRBV5-1; length: 12; CDR3: CASSLDRREAFF; DNA: TGCGCCAGCAGCCTGGACCGGCGTGAAGCTTTCTTT
J: TRBJ2-3; size: -; D: -; V: TRBV7-2; length: 14; CDR3: CASSFLGRTDTQYF; DNA: TGTGCCAGCAGTTTCTTGGGCCGCACAGATACGCAGTATTTT
J: TRBJ2-3; size: few; D: -; V: TRBV28; length: 15; CDR3: CASSLPTELTDTQYF; DNA: TGTGCCAGCAGCCTCCCGACAGAGTTAACAGATACGCAGTATTTT